This T cell receptor (beta chain) appears in the sequencing data of a study of blood T cell repertoires in COVID-19. This table comes from immunoSEQ multiplex PCR, and its TCRdb copy is limited to in-frame clones, with some not included. There are some 93,000 clones in the sample; 70% to 80% occur only once, and about a quarter lies in the top ten. CDR1 and CDR2 from the germline V gene are LGHNT and FRNRAP. V lost 5 bases to trimming and J lost 0 bases, with 14 bases between them. The CDR3 contains 15 residues. The V and J genes are TRBV12-5 and TRBJ2-7, with D perhaps TRBD2 (7 bases). The specimen sequenced was peripheral blood. This TCR was recovered from a human donor in a cohort sampled during active COVID-19. CDR3 sequence (DNA): TGTGCTAGTGGTCGTGAGGGAGGGGGCTCCTACGAGCAGTACTTC. This encodes CASGREGGGSYEQYF.